This T cell receptor (beta chain) was recorded in a study of blood T cell repertoires in COVID-19. CDR3 length equals 13 residues. CDR1 is MNHNS and CDR2 is SASEGT in the germline V gene. Trimming removed 2 bases at V and 4 bases at J, with 6 bases between. This table comes from immunoSEQ multiplex PCR, and its TCRdb copy is limited to in-frame clones, with some not included. Among approximately 130,000 clones listed, approximately 83% were seen once. The receptor's source is a man aged 35 to 55 with active or convalescent COVID-19. The chain couples TRBV6-1 to TRBJ1-5; the D is unclear. Sample: peripheral blood. Here the CDR3 reads CASSERENQPQHF. CDR3 DNA sequence: TGTGCCAGCAGTGAACGTGAGAATCAGCCCCAGCATTTT.